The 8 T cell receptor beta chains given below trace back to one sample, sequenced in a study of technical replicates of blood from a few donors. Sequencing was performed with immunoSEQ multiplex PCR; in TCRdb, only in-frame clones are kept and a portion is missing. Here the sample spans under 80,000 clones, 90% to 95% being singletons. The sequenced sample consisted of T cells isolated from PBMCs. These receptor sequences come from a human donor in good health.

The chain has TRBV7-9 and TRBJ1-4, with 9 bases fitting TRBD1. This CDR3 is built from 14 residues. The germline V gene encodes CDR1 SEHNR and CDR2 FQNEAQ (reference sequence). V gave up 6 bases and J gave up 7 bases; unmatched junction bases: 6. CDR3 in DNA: TGTGCCAGCAGTTTGGACAGGGGTAGTGAAAAACTGTTTTTT. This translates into CASSLDRGSEKLFF.

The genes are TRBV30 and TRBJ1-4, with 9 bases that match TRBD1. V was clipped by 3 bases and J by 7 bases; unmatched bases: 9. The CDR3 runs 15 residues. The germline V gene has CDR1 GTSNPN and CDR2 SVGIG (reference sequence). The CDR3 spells CAWRVGTGYSEKLFF. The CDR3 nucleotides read TGTGCCTGGAGGGTCGGGACAGGGTACAGTGAAAAACTGTTTTTT.

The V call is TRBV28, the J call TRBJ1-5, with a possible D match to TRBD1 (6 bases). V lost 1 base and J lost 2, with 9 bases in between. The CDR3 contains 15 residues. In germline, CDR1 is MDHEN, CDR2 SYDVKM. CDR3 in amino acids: CASSLSQGGNQPQHF. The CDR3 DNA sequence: TGTGCCAGCAGTTTATCACAGGGAGGCAATCAGCCCCAGCATTTT.

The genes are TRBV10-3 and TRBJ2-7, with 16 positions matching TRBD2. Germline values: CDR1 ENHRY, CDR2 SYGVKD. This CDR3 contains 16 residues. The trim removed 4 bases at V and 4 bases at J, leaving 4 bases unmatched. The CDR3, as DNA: TGTGCCATCAGTGGGGGACTAGCGGGAGGGTTATACGAGCAGTACTTC. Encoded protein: CAISGGLAGGLYEQYF.

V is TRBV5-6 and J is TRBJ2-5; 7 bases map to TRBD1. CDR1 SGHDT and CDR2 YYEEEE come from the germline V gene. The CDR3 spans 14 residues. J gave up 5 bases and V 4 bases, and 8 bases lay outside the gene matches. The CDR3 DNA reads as TGTGCCAGCAGCCCGACAGGGAACGGGGAGACCCAGTACTTC. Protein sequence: CASSPTGNGETQYF.

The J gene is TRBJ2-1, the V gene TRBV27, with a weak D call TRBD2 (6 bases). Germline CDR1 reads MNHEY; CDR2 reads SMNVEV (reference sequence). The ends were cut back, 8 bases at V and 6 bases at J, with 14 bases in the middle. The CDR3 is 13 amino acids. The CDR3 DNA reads TGTGCCAGCGGAGGGTTTGGATTCAATGAGCAGTTCTTC. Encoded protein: CASGGFGFNEQFF.

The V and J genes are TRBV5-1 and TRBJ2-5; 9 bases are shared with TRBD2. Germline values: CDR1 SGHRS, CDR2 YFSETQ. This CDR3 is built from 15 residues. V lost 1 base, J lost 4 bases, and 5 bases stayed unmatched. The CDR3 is CASSLLAGYIETQYF. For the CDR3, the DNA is TGCGCCAGCAGCTTGCTAGCGGGGTATATAGAGACCCAGTACTTC.

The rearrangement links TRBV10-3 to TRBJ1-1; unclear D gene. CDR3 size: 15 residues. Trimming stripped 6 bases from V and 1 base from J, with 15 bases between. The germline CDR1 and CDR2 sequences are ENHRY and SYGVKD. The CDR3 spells CAIREFQVPNTEAFF. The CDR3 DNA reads TGTGCCATCAGAGAATTCCAGGTACCGAACACTGAAGCTTTCTTT.